The table lists the clone carrying this T cell receptor (beta chain) with a few counts. Antigen: not known. These data originate in a study of beta chain features in type 1 diabetes. General study results and limits: Among all four CD4+ subsets, Type 1 diabetes patients had TCRB CDR3s that were moderately but significantly shorter. Comparison showed that naive, central memory and Treg TCRB repertoires appeared more similar among patients than among healthy donors. Type 1 diabetes patients had fewer VDJ junction insertions and more deletions.

Between the trimmed V and J ends, which lost 6 bases and 4 bases, there was a span of 16 bases. Germline CDR1 LNHNV, CDR2 YYDKDF (reference sequence). The CDR3 contains 15 residues. Sorted populations were all over 98% pure. Investigators reverse transcribed all isolated RNA, so they sequenced expressed TCRB transcripts. Data came from immunoSEQ multiplex PCR; TCRdb stores just in-frame clones and leaves some out. This repertoire shows under 350,000 clones, approximately 15% found once; its top ten account for less than 0.02%. The receptor comes from a man aged 25 to 40 with type 1 diabetes. The source material was naive CD4+ T cells from blood. V is TRBV15 and J is TRBJ2-1; D possibly corresponds to TRBD2 (6 bases). For the CDR3, the DNA is TGTGCCACCAGTCCCACGGGGCGGGAATACAATGAGCAGTTCTTC. Protein: CATSPTGREYNEQFF. Full variable domain (outside the CDR3, taken from reference TRBV15 and TRBJ2-1): DAMVIQNPRYQVTQFGKPVTLSCSQTLNHNVMYWYQQKSSQAPKLLFHYYDKDFNNEADTPDNFQSRRPNTSFCFLDIRSPGLGDTAMYLCATSPTGREYNEQFFGPGTRLTVL.